This entry lists 7 T cell receptor beta chains sequenced from one sample in a study of blood T cell repertoires in COVID-19. TCRdb keeps only in-frame clones here, not all; method: immunoSEQ multiplex PCR. The data contain some 50,000 clones, roughly 89% of them singletons. Sequencing was performed on peripheral blood. These receptors originate from an elderly man with acute or convalescent COVID-19.

This clone was observed a few times. The rearrangement uses TRBV12-3 or TRBV12-4 and TRBJ1-2, with D uncertain. The ends were cut back, 1 base at V and 12 bases at J, with 9 bases in the middle. The CDR3 sequence is 11 residues long. The CDR3, as DNA: TGTGCCAGCAGTTTAGGTTACGAGGACACCTTC. Protein: CASSLGYEDTF.

This chain uses TRBV12-3 or TRBV12-4 with TRBJ1-1, with a tentative D call TRBD1 (6 bases). V lost 6 bases and J lost 11, with 19 bases in between. The CDR3 runs to 13 residues. For the CDR3, the DNA is TGTGCCAGCAGGAATCGGGGGGCCGGAGTGGCTTTCTTT. Amino acid sequence: CASRNRGAGVAFF.

The rearrangement uses TRBV5-6 and TRBJ2-5; D gene uncertain. This CDR3 is 15 amino acids long. Trimming cost V 0 bases and J 5 bases, with 14 bases left between them. CDR1 is SGHDT, CDR2 YYEEEE, per germline. CDR3 sequence reads: CASSLGLDTGETQYF. The DNA for the CDR3 is TGTGCCAGCAGCTTGGGGCTAGATACGGGTGAGACCCAGTACTTC.

This chain links TRBV5-8 with TRBJ2-7; the match to TRBD1 covers 9 bases. The CDR3 runs 14 residues. V lost 0 bases and J lost 5; bases outside the gene matches: 3. CDR1 and CDR2 (germline): SGHTS, YDEGEE. CDR3 bases: TGTGCCAGCAGCTTGGGGGACAGGGTTCACGAGCAGTACTTC. Its translation is CASSLGDRVHEQYF.

The chain recombines TRBV14 with TRBJ1-1, with a tentative D call TRBD1 (5 bases). There are 16 residues in the CDR3. Germline loops: CDR1 SGHDN, CDR2 FVKESK. The V end lost 0 bases, the J end lost 1 base, and 12 bases lay between the germline ends. The DNA of the CDR3 is TGTGCCAGCAGCCAAGAGAAGGGGAATTCGAACACTGAAGCTTTCTTT. As protein: CASSQEKGNSNTEAFF.

The chain's CDR3 is CASSPILVWQYF. The CDR3 DNA is TGTGCCAGCAGCCCTATTCTGGTTTGGCAGTATTTT. The genes are TRBV5-6 and TRBJ2-3; D gene uncertain. The germline V gene has CDR1 SGHDT and CDR2 YYEEEE. The V end was cut by 4 bases, the J end by 11 bases, with 14 bases between. The CDR3 contains 12 residues.

This sequence joins TRBV5-4 and TRBJ1-1; 9 bases line up with TRBD1. J was trimmed by 5 bases and V by 4 bases; bases with no gene match: 9. The CDR3 has 15 amino acids. Germline assignment: CDR1 SGHNT and CDR2 YYREEE (reference sequence). DNA for the CDR3: TGTGCCAGCAGCCCTCCCGGGACAGGGAGTACTGAAGCTTTCTTT. Translation gives CASSPPGTGSTEAFF. Drawing the rest from reference TRBV5-4 and TRBJ1-1, the complete variable domain is ETGVTQSPTHLIKTRGQQVTLRCSSQSGHNTVSWYQQALGQGPQFIFQYYREEENGRGNFPPRFSGLQFPNYSSELNVNALELDDSALYLCASSPPGTGSTEAFFGQGTRLTVV.